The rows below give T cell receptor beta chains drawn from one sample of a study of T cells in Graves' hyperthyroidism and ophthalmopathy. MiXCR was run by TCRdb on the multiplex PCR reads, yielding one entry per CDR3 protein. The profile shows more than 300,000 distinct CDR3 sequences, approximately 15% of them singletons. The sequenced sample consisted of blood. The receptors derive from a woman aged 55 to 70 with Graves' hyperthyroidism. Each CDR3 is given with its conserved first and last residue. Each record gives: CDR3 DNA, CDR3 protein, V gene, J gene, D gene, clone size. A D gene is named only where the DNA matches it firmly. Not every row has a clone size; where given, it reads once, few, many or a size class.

TGTGCCAGCAGCTTACCCGGACAGGGGACCGGGGCCAACGTCCTGACTTTC,CASSLPGQGTGANVLTF,TRBV7-9,TRBJ2-6,TRBD1,few
TGCACCAGCAGCCCCTCGGGATCCTATGGCTACACCTTC,CTSSPSGSYGYTF,TRBV5-1,TRBJ1-2,.,few
TGTGCCAGCAGTGAAAGGAAGTTCCAAGCTGGCGAGCAGTACTTC,CASSERKFQAGEQYF,TRBV25-1,TRBJ2-7,.,.
TGCGCCAGCAGCGAAACAACGGGGGGTGAAAAACTGTTTTTT,CASSETTGGEKLFF,TRBV5-1,TRBJ1-4,.,.
TGTGCCAGCAATAGACTCCTTAACACCGGGGAGCTGTTTTTT,CASNRLLNTGELFF,TRBV2,TRBJ2-2,.,many
TGTGCCAGCAGCTTTGCCAGACTAGCGGTCTCCTACAATGAGCAGTTCTTC,CASSFARLAVSYNEQFF,TRBV11-2,TRBJ2-1,TRBD2,.
TGCGCCAGCAGCTTGGCCAGCAGGAACACTGAAGCTTTCTTT,CASSLASRNTEAFF,TRBV5-1,TRBJ1-1,.,many
TGTGCCAGCAGTCTCCGAGAGGACACCAACTATGGCTACACCTTC,CASSLREDTNYGYTF,TRBV28,TRBJ1-2,.,many
TGCAGTGCTAGAGACCCGACAGGGGGACCCTACGAGCGGTACTTC,CSARDPTGGPYERYF,TRBV20-1,TRBJ2-7,TRBD1,many
TGTGCCAGCAGCACAACCAGGGGGAGGTACGAGCAGTACTTC,CASSTTRGRYEQYF,TRBV12-3/TRBV12-4,TRBJ2-7,.,many
TGTGCCAGCAGTGATGGGATTTCAACTAATGAAAAACTGTTTTTT,CASSDGISTNEKLFF,TRBV6-1,TRBJ1-4,.,many
TGTGCCAGCAGCCCGCGCGGGGGGAACACCGGGGAGCTGTTTTTT,CASSPRGGNTGELFF,TRBV12-3/TRBV12-4,TRBJ2-2,TRBD2,few
TGTGCCAGCAGTTTAGGGCGTTTCAATCAGCCCCAGCATTTT,CASSLGRFNQPQHF,TRBV27,TRBJ1-5,.,many